This section outlines one T cell receptor (beta chain) sequence together with its context. What it recognizes is unknown. This sample is part of a study of shared clonotypes between healthy human individuals. Study-wide results and limits: In this cohort, only blood was sampled, and tissue repertoires likely differ.

The germline V gene has CDR1 SGHRS and CDR2 YFSETQ. This CDR3 spans 15 amino acids. The V end was cut by 0 bases, the J end by 7 bases, with 14 bases between. Study processing details: Junction-only immunoSEQ data arrived without quality scores, meaning filtering differed. Produced via immunoSEQ multiplex PCR; TCRdb's table is partial and in-frame only. D and trimming come from the DNA, and the V and J calls and clone size come from that table. Found here are about 2.3 million clones, 85% to 95% of them singletons; the top ten hold around 0.4%. The sequenced sample was naive CD4+ T cells from PBMCs. As for subset: CD45RA+ positively selected. The sequence derives from a man between 18 and 35 years old in good health. Some clones in this sample may be carry-over from other donors' samples. This chain uses TRBV5-1 with TRBJ2-1; no firm D call. The CDR3 is CASSLVRANWNEQFF. The CDR3 DNA reads TGCGCCAGCAGCTTGGTACGGGCCAACTGGAATGAGCAGTTCTTC.